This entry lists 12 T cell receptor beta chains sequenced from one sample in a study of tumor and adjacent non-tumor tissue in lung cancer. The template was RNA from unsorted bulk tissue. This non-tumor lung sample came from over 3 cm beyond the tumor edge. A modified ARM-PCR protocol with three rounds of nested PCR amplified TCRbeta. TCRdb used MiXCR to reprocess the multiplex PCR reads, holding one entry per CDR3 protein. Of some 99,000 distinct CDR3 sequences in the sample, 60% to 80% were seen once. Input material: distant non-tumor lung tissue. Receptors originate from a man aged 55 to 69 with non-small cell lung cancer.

The CDR3 loop is CASSYSNEGLDGYTF. DNA for the CDR3: TGTGCCAGCAGTTATTCGAACGAGGGCTTGGATGGCTACACCTTC. The chain uses TRBV6-2 or TRBV6-3 and TRBJ1-2; D call uncertain. The CDR3 runs 15 residues. The V gene lost 3 bases and the J gene lost 6 bases, with 17 bases spanning the gap. Germline-derived CDR1 and CDR2 are MNHEY and SVGEGT.

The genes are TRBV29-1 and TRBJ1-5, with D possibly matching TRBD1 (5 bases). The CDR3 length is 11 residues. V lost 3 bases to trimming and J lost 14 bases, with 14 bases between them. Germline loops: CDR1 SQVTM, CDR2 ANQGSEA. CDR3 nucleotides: TGCAGCGTTGAGTCTGGGGCGCTCAAGCATTTT. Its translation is CSVESGALKHF.

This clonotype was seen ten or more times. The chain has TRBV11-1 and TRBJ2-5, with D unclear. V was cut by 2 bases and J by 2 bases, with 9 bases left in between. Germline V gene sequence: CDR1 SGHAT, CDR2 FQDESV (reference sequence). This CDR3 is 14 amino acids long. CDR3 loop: CASSLLQSQETQYF. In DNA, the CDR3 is TGTGCCAGCAGCTTACTACAGAGTCAAGAGACCCAGTACTTC.

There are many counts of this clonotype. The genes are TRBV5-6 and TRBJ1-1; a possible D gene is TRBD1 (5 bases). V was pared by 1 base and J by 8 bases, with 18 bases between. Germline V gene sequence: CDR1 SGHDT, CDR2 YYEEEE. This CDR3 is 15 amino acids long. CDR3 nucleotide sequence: TGTGCCAGCAGCTTGCCCTTCGACAGCCCGGTAGAAGCTTTCTTT. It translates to CASSLPFDSPVEAFF.

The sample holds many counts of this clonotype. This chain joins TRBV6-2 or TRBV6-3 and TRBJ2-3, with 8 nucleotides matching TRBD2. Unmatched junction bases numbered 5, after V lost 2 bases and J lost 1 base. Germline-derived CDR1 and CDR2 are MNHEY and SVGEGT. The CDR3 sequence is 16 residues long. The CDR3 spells CASSYPAGVRTDTQYF. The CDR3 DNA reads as TGTGCCAGCAGTTACCCAGCGGGAGTTCGCACAGATACGCAGTATTTT.

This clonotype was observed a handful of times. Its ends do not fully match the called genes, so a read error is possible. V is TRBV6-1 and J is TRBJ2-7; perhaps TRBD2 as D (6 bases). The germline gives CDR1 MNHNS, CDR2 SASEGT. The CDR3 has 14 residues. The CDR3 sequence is CASRGKGSSYKQYF. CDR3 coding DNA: TGTGCCAGTCGGGGGAAGGGGAGCTCCTACAAGCAGTACTTC.

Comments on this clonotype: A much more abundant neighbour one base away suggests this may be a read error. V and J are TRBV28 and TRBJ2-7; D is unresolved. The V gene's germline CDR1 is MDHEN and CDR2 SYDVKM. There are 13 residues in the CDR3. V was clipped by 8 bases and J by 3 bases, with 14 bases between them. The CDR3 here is CASLPWGLYEQYF. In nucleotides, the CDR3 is TGTGCCAGCCTACCTTGGGGTCTCTACGAGCAGTACTTC.

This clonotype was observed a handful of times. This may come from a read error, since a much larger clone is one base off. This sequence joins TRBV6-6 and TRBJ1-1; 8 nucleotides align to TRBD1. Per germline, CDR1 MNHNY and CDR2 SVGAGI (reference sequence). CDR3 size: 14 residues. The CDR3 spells CASRPGGMNTEVFF. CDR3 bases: TGTGCCAGCAGGCCAGGGGGCATGAACACTGAAGTTTTCTTT.

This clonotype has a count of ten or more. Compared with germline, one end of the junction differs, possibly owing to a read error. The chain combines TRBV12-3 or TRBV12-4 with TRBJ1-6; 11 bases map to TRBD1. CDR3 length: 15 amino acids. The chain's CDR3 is CASSQGTGGNSPLHF. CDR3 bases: TGCGCCAGCAGCCAAGGGACAGGGGGAAATTCACCCCTCCACTTT.

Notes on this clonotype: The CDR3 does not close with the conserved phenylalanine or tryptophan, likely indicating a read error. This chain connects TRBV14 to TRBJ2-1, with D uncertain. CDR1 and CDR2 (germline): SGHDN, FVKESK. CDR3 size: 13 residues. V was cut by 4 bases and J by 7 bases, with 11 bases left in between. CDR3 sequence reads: CASSPNLKNEQFL. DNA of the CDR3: TGTGCCAGCAGCCCCAACTTAAAAAATGAGCAGTTCTTA.

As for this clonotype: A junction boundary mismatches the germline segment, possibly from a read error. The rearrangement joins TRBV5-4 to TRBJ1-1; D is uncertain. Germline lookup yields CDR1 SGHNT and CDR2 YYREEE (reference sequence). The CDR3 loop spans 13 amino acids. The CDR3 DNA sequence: TGTGCCAGCAGCTTGAAGGGAGTTACAGAAGCTCTCTTT. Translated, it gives CASSLKGVTEALF.

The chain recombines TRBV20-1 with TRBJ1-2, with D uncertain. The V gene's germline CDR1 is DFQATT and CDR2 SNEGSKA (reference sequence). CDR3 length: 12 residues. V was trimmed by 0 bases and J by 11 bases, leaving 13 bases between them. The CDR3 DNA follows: TGCAGTGCTAGAGATGCGCAGTCCGTATACACCTTC. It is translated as CSARDAQSVYTF.